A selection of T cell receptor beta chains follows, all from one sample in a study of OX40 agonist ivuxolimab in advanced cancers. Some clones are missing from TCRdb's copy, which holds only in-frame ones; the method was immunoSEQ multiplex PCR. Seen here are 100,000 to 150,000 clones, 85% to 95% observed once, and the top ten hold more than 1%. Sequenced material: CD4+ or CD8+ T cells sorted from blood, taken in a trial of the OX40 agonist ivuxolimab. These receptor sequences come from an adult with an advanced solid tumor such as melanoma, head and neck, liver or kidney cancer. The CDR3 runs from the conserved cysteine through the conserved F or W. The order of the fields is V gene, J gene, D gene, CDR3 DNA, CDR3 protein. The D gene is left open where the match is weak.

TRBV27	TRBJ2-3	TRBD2	TGTGCCAGCATCGGACTAGTTGTAGGTACGCAGTATTTT	CASIGLVVGTQYF
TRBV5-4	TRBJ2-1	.	TGTGCCAGCAACCAAAGGGGGTTTAGTTTCTATGAGCAGTTCTTC	CASNQRGFSFYEQFF
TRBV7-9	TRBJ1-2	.	TGTGCCAGCAGCTTAGTCTCATTAAGGGGCTACACCTTC	CASSLVSLRGYTF
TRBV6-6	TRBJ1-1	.	TGTGCCAGCAGTTACCGCGGACGGATTAAGGGTGAAGCTTTCTTT	CASSYRGRIKGEAFF
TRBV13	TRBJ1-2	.	TGTGCCAGCAGCGTACAGGGAGGGATTGGCTACACCTTC	CASSVQGGIGYTF
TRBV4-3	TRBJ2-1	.	TGCGCCAGCAGCCAAGTAGGTGGTAGTGACAATGAGCAGTTCTTC	CASSQVGGSDNEQFF
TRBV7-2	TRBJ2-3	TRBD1	TGTGCCAGCAGCTTTTTGAGGACAGGGGTCTCAGATACGCAGTATTTT	CASSFLRTGVSDTQYF
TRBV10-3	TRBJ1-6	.	TGTGCCATCAGTAAAGTGGGACAACGGGAACATTCGCCCCTCCACTTT	CAISKVGQREHSPLHF
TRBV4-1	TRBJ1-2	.	TGCGCCAGCAGCCAAGATTTGGGGGCCTTTGGCTACACCTTC	CASSQDLGAFGYTF
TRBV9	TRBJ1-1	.	TGTGCCAGCAGCACCAGCGTGTGGGGGCCCTTTGACACTGAAGCTTTCTTT	CASSTSVWGPFDTEAFF